The 20 T cell receptor beta chains listed next were all sequenced from one sample in a study of identical twins. TCRdb reanalysed the 5' RACE reads using MiXCR and keeps one entry per CDR3 protein. The repertoire holds 420,000 or so distinct CDR3 sequences, with approximately 17% as singletons. Sequenced input: naive T cells sorted from blood. The receptors derive from a man aged 45-65 years in good health.

The chain links TRBV2 to TRBJ2-1; perhaps TRBD1 as D (6 bases). Germline V lookup: CDR1 SNHLY, CDR2 FYNNEI. The V and J ends lost 8 bases and 4 bases respectively, with 15 bases between them. The CDR3 sequence is 14 residues long. This chain's CDR3 is CASSPTDSYNEQFF. The DNA of the CDR3 is TGTGCCAGCTCGCCCACGGACAGTTACAATGAGCAGTTCTTC.

This clonotype was seen more than once but under ten times. The chain recombines TRBV6-2 or TRBV6-3 with TRBJ2-1; TRBD2 matches 10 bases. The V segment lost 6 bases and the J segment 8 bases; nucleotides outside the gene matches: 7. There are 14 residues in the CDR3. Germline CDR1 and CDR2: MNHEY and SVGEGT. The CDR3 coding sequence is TGTGCCAGCAGGTTATTAGCGGGAGGCTATGAGCAGTTCTTC. It codes for CASRLLAGGYEQFF.

The chain combines TRBV6-2 or TRBV6-3 with TRBJ2-3; 7 nucleotides line up with TRBD2. Unmatched junction bases numbered 7, after V lost 2 bases and J lost 2 bases. Germline V gene data show CDR1 as MNHEY and CDR2 as SVGEGT. The CDR3 sequence is 16 residues long. The CDR3 DNA reads as TGTGCCAGCAGTTACCCGACTGCGGGGGTCACAGATACGCAGTATTTT. Protein sequence: CASSYPTAGVTDTQYF.

In its sample, this clonotype was seen a few times. The J gene is TRBJ1-2, the V gene TRBV27; no definite D call. V gave up 4 bases and J gave up 1 base, with 16 bases separating them. Germline CDR1 MNHEY, CDR2 SMNVEV (reference sequence). This CDR3 is 16 amino acids long. CDR3 region: CASSSTLLTGNYGYTF. The CDR3 nucleotides are TGTGCCAGCAGTTCGACCCTCCTGACCGGTAACTATGGCTACACCTTC.

This clonotype was counted between two and nine times. This rearrangement joins TRBV5-5 to TRBJ2-3, with 15 bases identical to TRBD2. CDR1 SGHKS and CDR2 YYEKEE come from the germline V gene (reference sequence). The CDR3 contains 15 residues. The V and J ends lost 5 bases and 6 bases, in that order; junction bases with no gene match: 4. The CDR3 loop is CASRAGTSGGDTQYF. CDR3 DNA: TGTGCCAGCAGGGCCGGGACTAGCGGGGGGGATACGCAGTATTTT.

This clonotype has a handful of counts. This chain links TRBV12-3 or TRBV12-4 with TRBJ2-7; TRBD2 matches 10 bases. The CDR3 contains 15 residues. After removal of 6 bases from V and 3 bases from J, the junction contained 8 bases not matched to a gene. For the CDR3, the DNA is TGTGCCAGCAGCCGGGGACTAGCGATGGGCTACGAGCAGTACTTC. It yields the protein CASSRGLAMGYEQYF.

This clonotype was seen more than once but under ten times. This chain joins TRBV12-3 or TRBV12-4 and TRBJ1-4; the D is unclear. The CDR3 length is 14 residues. The V end lost 3 bases, the J end lost 1 base, and 6 bases lay between the germline ends. The CDR3 bases are TGTGCCAGCAGTTTGCTGGGAACTAATGAAAAACTGTTTTTT. This codes for CASSLLGTNEKLFF.

This clonotype was counted at least ten times. The CDR3 nucleotides read TGTGCCAGCAGCCCTAACTACGAGCAGTACTTC. It translates to CASSPNYEQYF. The rearrangement joins TRBV7-2 to TRBJ2-7, with D unclear. The germline V and J ends were trimmed by 5 bases and 3 bases, with 5 bases remaining between them. CDR3 length: 11 amino acids. Germline V gives CDR1 SGHTA, CDR2 FQGNSA.

The chain employs TRBV13 and TRBJ1-1, with D possibly matching TRBD1 (5 bases). There are 12 residues in the CDR3. Looked up from germline, CDR1 is PRHDT and CDR2 is FYEKMQ (reference sequence). The ends were cut back, 1 base at V and 10 bases at J, with 10 bases in the middle. The CDR3, as DNA: TGTGCCAGCAGCTTAGTGACCCAGGGAGCTTTCTTT. It encodes CASSLVTQGAFF.

In this sample, this clonotype turned up a few times. The rearrangement joins TRBV21-1 to TRBJ2-2; the DNA was not used to check the table's D call, TRBD2. TRBV21-1 is assigned pseudogene status. The CDR3 is 16 residues long. In DNA form, the CDR3 reads TGTGCCAGCAGCAAAGTGGGGAGGGAGGTCACCGGGGAGCTGTTTTTT. This sequence encodes CASSKVGREVTGELFF.

This clonotype showed up just a few times. This chain joins TRBV7-9 and TRBJ2-1; D ambiguous. The V and J ends lost 5 bases and 4 bases respectively, with 15 bases between them. There are 15 residues in the CDR3. Germline loops: CDR1 SEHNR, CDR2 FQNEAQ (reference sequence). For the CDR3, the DNA is TGTGCCAGCAGCCCCAGAGATCTCAGATACAATGAGCAGTTCTTC. This sequence encodes CASSPRDLRYNEQFF.

This clonotype came up many times. The J gene is TRBJ1-2, the V gene TRBV5-1; D gene ambiguous. V was clipped by 0 bases and J by 2 bases, with 5 bases between them. There are 13 residues in the CDR3. CDR1 and CDR2 from the germline V gene are SGHRS and YFSETQ. The CDR3 loop is CASSLGENYGYTF. CDR3 DNA sequence: TGCGCCAGCAGCTTGGGCGAAAACTATGGCTACACCTTC.

This clonotype was seen only a few times. The gene calls are TRBV5-5 and TRBJ2-7, with D possibly matching TRBD1 (5 bases). The CDR3 is made up of 11 amino acids. Between the trimmed V and J ends, which lost 6 bases and 7 bases, there was a span of 11 bases. Germline V gives CDR1 SGHKS, CDR2 YYEKEE (reference sequence). Written as DNA, the CDR3 is TGTGCCAGCACCAAGTCAGGGGAGCAGTACTTC. As protein: CASTKSGEQYF.

The chain couples TRBV5-1 to TRBJ2-7, with D perhaps TRBD1 or TRBD2 (5 bases each). The CDR3 length is 15 residues. Germline values: CDR1 SGHRS, CDR2 YFSETQ. With 0 bases removed from V and 2 bases from J, the gap between germline ends came to 12 bases. The CDR3 DNA is TGCGCCAGCAGCTTGGGAGGGGCCAATGCCTACGAGCAGTACTTC. It encodes CASSLGGANAYEQYF. The full variable domain, its missing parts supplied by reference TRBV5-1 and TRBJ2-7, is KAGVTQTPRYLIKTRGQQVTLSCSPISGHRSVSWYQQTPGQGLQFLFEYFSETQRNKGNFPGRFSGRQFSNSRSEMNVSTLELGDSALYLCASSLGGANAYEQYFGPGTRLTVT.

The rearrangement uses TRBV28 and TRBJ2-7; 9 bases align to TRBD1. The trim removed 10 bases at V and 0 bases at J, leaving 7 bases unmatched. From germline, CDR1 is MDHEN and CDR2 SYDVKM. There are 14 residues in the CDR3. The CDR3 DNA sequence: TGTGCCAACACGCCGGGACAGGGCTCCTACGAGCAGTACTTC. This sequence encodes CANTPGQGSYEQYF.

This rearrangement joins TRBV20-1 to TRBJ1-1; 9 positions agree with TRBD1. CDR3 length equals 15 residues. V was clipped by 3 bases and J by 4 bases; unmatched bases: 9. The V gene's germline CDR1 is DFQATT and CDR2 SNEGSKA (reference sequence). CDR3 sequence reads: CSASPPDRGSTEAFF. CDR3 DNA: TGCAGTGCTAGTCCCCCAGACAGGGGGAGCACTGAAGCTTTCTTT.

This rearrangement joins TRBV20-1 to TRBJ2-5, with 10 bases lining up with TRBD1. The V gene's germline CDR1 is DFQATT and CDR2 SNEGSKA (reference sequence). CDR3 length: 16 residues. V shed 5 bases and J 0 bases; nucleotides not matched to a gene: 9. CDR3 sequence: CSAPAPGQGNQETQYF. In DNA form, the CDR3 reads TGCAGTGCTCCAGCCCCGGGACAGGGGAACCAAGAGACCCAGTACTTC.

This clonotype showed up many times. V gene TRBV12-3 or TRBV12-4 combines with J gene TRBJ2-2, with a weak D call TRBD1 (6 bases). V was pared by 3 bases and J by 7 bases, with 12 bases between. The CDR3 is made up of 14 amino acids. This CDR3 reads CASSFRGPSGELFF. DNA of the CDR3: TGTGCCAGCAGTTTCAGGGGCCCCAGCGGGGAGCTGTTTTTT.

A word on this clonotype: Compared with germline, one end of the junction differs, possibly owing to a read error. V usage is TRBV7-2 and J usage is TRBJ1-2; 8 bases fit TRBD1. Germline V gene lookup returns CDR1 SGHTA and CDR2 FQGNSA. CDR3 length equals 15 residues. Written as DNA, the CDR3 is TGTGCCAGCGGCTTCGCCCCCGGGACAGGAGGCGGCTACACCTTC. Translating it yields CASGFAPGTGGGYTF.

This clonotype was observed a handful of times. Here the CDR3 reads CASSQVGLDGAYEQYF. For the CDR3, the DNA is TGCGCCAGCAGCCAAGTGGGCCTGGACGGCGCCTACGAGCAGTACTTC. The chain couples TRBV4-3 to TRBJ2-7; D unclear. Trimming removed 1 base from V and 2 bases from J, with 15 bases in between. This CDR3 region has 16 residues. Germline V gene sequence: CDR1 LGHNA, CDR2 YSLEER.